This T cell receptor beta chain came from a study of cytomegalovirus exposure and HLA in healthy donors. On the study more broadly: Some 91 million unique TCRs from HLA-typed donors were held in an early release of data.

Germline CDR1 reads KGHSH; CDR2 reads LQKENI. V was trimmed by 4 bases and J by 1 base, leaving 13 bases between them. This CDR3 comprises 15 residues. Overall study findings and caveats: Immune exposure information comprised only CMV serostatus.

This clone appeared a few times. Antigen specificity is unknown. The PCR contained 60 Vbeta and 13 Jbeta primers. Clones were sequenced by immunoSEQ multiplex PCR, and TCRdb holds only the in-frame ones, with some missing. Of 150,000 to 200,000 clones listed, more than 70% are singletons. It was healthy bone marrow donors who served as donors. The rearrangement uses TRBV18 and TRBJ1-1; D might be TRBD1 (5 bases). The TCR was taken from a man aged 18 to 30 in good health and CMV-seropositive. The sequenced sample was PBMCs. Written as DNA, the CDR3 is TGTGCCAGCTCACTTACAGGTTTTCGGAACACTGAAGCTTTCTTT. Encoded protein: CASSLTGFRNTEAFF.